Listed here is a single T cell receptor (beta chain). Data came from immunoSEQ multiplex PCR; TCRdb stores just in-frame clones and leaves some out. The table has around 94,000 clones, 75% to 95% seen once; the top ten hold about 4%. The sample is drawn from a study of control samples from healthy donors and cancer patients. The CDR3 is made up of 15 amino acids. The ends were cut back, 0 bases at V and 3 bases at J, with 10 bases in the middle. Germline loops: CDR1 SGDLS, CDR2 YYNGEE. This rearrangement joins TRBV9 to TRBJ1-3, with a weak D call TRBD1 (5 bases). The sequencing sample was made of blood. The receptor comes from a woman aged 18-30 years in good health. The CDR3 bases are TGTGCCAGCAGCGTAGATCTTGGGGGTGGAAACACCATATATTTT. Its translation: CASSVDLGGGNTIYF.